The 13 T cell receptor beta chains given below trace back to one sample, sequenced in a study of T cells expressing NK-cell markers. TCRdb re-analyzed the 5' RACE reads; it lists each CDR3 protein once, without DNA. The listing records a few hundred thousand distinct CDR3 sequences. Sequenced input: blood T cells: a sorted CD56 or NKG2C T cell subset, CD4+ or CD8+ T cells, or bulk PBMC T cells (not recorded which). These receptors came from a man between 18 and 69 years old in good health.

The chain has TRBV12-2 and TRBJ1-6. TRBV12-2 is a pseudogene segment. The CDR3 covers 13 residues. CDR3 amino acids: CASRQAWGSPLHF.

This chain joins TRBV7-8 and TRBJ2-1; TCRdb's D gene call, TRBD2, goes unchecked for lack of DNA. Germline V CDR1 and CDR2: SGHVS, FQNEAQ. The CDR3 has 16 residues. CDR3 sequence reads: CASSLEQRGGRNEQFF.

The V and J genes are TRBV18 and TRBJ2-2; the TCRdb D gene call, TRBD1, has no DNA to confirm it. The CDR3 loop spans 16 amino acids. Germline V gene sequence: CDR1 KGHSH, CDR2 LQKENI. The CDR3 here is CASSPYKGDHTGELFF.

This chain links TRBV7-2 with TRBJ1-6; lacking DNA, the TRBD1 call made by TCRdb goes unchecked. CDR1 is SGHTA and CDR2 is FQGNSA in the germline V gene. This CDR3 is built from 13 residues. CDR3 residues: CAITGDYNSPLHF.

The chain carries TRBV14 and TRBJ2-5. The CDR3 is 12 amino acids. Germline values: CDR1 SGHDN, CDR2 FVKESK. The chain's CDR3 is CASSQGRKTQYF.

This chain connects TRBV12-3 or TRBV12-4 to TRBJ1-5. This CDR3 contains 11 residues. CDR3 protein: CASSLRLPQHF.

J is TRBJ1-6 and V is TRBV12-3 or TRBV12-4; the TCRdb D gene call, TRBD1, has no DNA to confirm it. The CDR3 is 16 residues long. CDR3 loop: CASRPTGQNFNSPLHF.

The V call is TRBV9, the J call TRBJ2-5; the D gene TCRdb calls, TRBD2, cannot be checked with no DNA. This CDR3 comprises 18 residues. Per germline, CDR1 SGDLS and CDR2 YYNGEE. This CDR3 reads CASSVGGLAGGRRETQYF.

V is TRBV6-5 and J is TRBJ1-5; TCRdb names TRBD1, which stays unverified in the absence of DNA. Germline-derived CDR1 and CDR2 are MNHEY and SVGAGI. This CDR3 has 16 amino acids. CDR3 sequence: CASSYSNVGVDQPQHF.

This chain uses TRBV28 with TRBJ1-2. The CDR3 is made up of 16 amino acids. Germline loops: CDR1 MDHEN, CDR2 SYDVKM. CDR3 region: CASSSYLSPSNYGYTF.

This chain connects TRBV20-1 to TRBJ2-7. CDR1 and CDR2 from the germline V gene are DFQATT and SNEGSKA (reference sequence). The CDR3 runs 15 residues. CDR3 region: CSARDQARGSYEQYF.

V is TRBV2 and J is TRBJ2-1; TCRdb returns TRBD2, unconfirmable since there is no DNA. Germline values: CDR1 SNHLY, CDR2 FYNNEI. This CDR3 is 11 amino acids long. The CDR3 region is CASSLLAFAFF.

CDR3 amino acids: CASSQTFPGLGTDTQYF. The J gene is TRBJ2-3, the V gene TRBV14; the D call of TRBD1 rests on TCRdb alone, since no DNA is present to check it. CDR1 is SGHDN, CDR2 FVKESK, per germline. The CDR3 is made up of 17 amino acids.